Shown below are 20 T cell receptor beta chains from a single sample sequenced in a study of blood T cell repertoires in COVID-19. Assay: immunoSEQ multiplex PCR; the TCRdb copy retains only in-frame clones and omits some. This sample has more than 60,000 clones, with around 87% found just once. The sequenced sample was peripheral blood. The origin of the receptors is a man aged 50-59 years with acute or convalescent COVID-19.

The gene calls are TRBV11-2 and TRBJ2-7, with 11 bases matching TRBD2. Germline CDR1 and CDR2: SGHAT and FQNNGV. V shed 0 bases and J 6 bases; nucleotides not matched to a gene: 7. This CDR3 spans 16 amino acids. The CDR3 protein is CASSLDLAGGPLEQYF. The CDR3 coding sequence is TGTGCCAGCAGCTTAGATTTAGCGGGAGGGCCCCTCGAGCAGTACTTC.

As to this clone: Other nucleotide sequences in the sample specify the same CDR3. The V call is TRBV18, the J call TRBJ2-7, with TRBD2 as a possible D gene (5 bases). Germline CDR1 and CDR2: KGHSH and LQKENI. There are 12 residues in the CDR3. Trimming shortened V by 6 bases and J by 3 bases, and 9 bases separated the two germline ends. The CDR3 spells CASSPTNYEQYF. Here the CDR3 DNA reads TGTGCCAGCTCGCCGACTAACTACGAGCAGTACTTC.

The V call is TRBV5-4, the J call TRBJ1-4; D possibly corresponds to TRBD1 (5 bases). Germline V gene lookup returns CDR1 SGHNT and CDR2 YYREEE (reference sequence). With 0 bases removed from V and 7 bases from J, the gap between germline ends came to 13 bases. The CDR3 consists of 15 residues. CDR3 in amino acids: CASSLGGAGLEKLFF. The CDR3 nucleotides are TGTGCCAGCAGCTTGGGCGGGGCAGGGCTTGAAAAACTGTTTTTT.

J is TRBJ1-6 and V is TRBV7-9; D is perhaps TRBD1 (5 bases). Trimming cost V 3 bases and J 6 bases, with 12 bases left between them. This CDR3 is 15 amino acids long. The germline CDR1 and CDR2 sequences are SEHNR and FQNEAQ (reference sequence). CDR3 protein: CASSFDQGSNSPLHF. DNA of the CDR3: TGTGCCAGCAGCTTTGACCAGGGATCTAATTCACCCCTCCACTTT.

This chain connects TRBV2 to TRBJ2-7; 7 bases line up with TRBD2. The CDR3 loop spans 12 amino acids. Germline trimming cut 5 bases from V and 3 bases from J; bases unmatched to any gene: 1. CDR1 is SNHLY, CDR2 FYNNEI, per germline. CDR3: CASSRTSYEQYF. As DNA, the CDR3 is TGTGCCAGCAGTAGGACTAGCTACGAGCAGTACTTC.

V is TRBV20-1 and J is TRBJ2-3; a weak D match, TRBD2 (6 bases). CDR3 length: 14 residues. V was cut by 3 bases and J by 4 bases, with 14 bases left in between. Germline V CDR1 and CDR2: DFQATT, SNEGSKA (reference sequence). CDR3 sequence (DNA): TGCAGTGCTAGTATGAGCGGGTGGGCAGATACGCAGTATTTT. Translating gives CSASMSGWADTQYF.

This clone has just one count. This chain connects TRBV7-2 to TRBJ2-7; TRBD2 agrees at 12 bases. The CDR3 runs 15 residues. Looked up from germline, CDR1 is SGHTA and CDR2 is FQGNSA. With V trimmed by 5 bases and J by 4 bases, 6 bases remained unmatched. The CDR3 DNA reads as TGTGCCAGCAGCACCCGGACTAGCGGGGCATACGAGCAGTACTTC. It codes for CASSTRTSGAYEQYF.

The CDR3 region has the DNA TGTGCCAGCAGTGAAACGTTGCTAGCGGGAGCTAAAAATGAGCAGTTCTTC. Its translation: CASSETLLAGAKNEQFF. J is TRBJ2-1 and V is TRBV25-1; 10 nucleotides agree with TRBD2. Germline V gene data show CDR1 as MGHDK and CDR2 as SYGVNS. Trimming at V came to 2 bases and at J to 7 bases, leaving 11 bases not matched to a gene. The CDR3 has 17 amino acids.

This clone was seen once. V is TRBV30 and J is TRBJ1-3; D unclear. Trimming pared 4 bases from V and 0 bases from J, leaving 16 bases between. CDR1 is GTSNPN, CDR2 SVGIG, per germline (reference sequence). CDR3 length: 16 amino acids. The CDR3 DNA reads TGTGCCTGGACCCCGCTCGGAGGGCTCTCTGGAAACACCATATATTTT. It yields the protein CAWTPLGGLSGNTIYF.

This clone has more than one count but fewer than ten. This rearrangement joins TRBV2 to TRBJ1-6; 7 nucleotides match TRBD1. CDR1 and CDR2 (germline): SNHLY, FYNNEI. V shed 5 bases and J 7 bases; nucleotides not matched to a gene: 11. The CDR3 contains 16 residues. The CDR3 DNA follows: TGTGCCAGCAGTCAAAGGGGGCAGGGGAAGAATTCACCCCTCCACTTT. Its protein is CASSQRGQGKNSPLHF.

The V gene is TRBV1, the J gene TRBJ2-1; the D segment call TRBD2 is taken from the table without a DNA check. TRBV1 represents a pseudogene. CDR3 size: 16 residues. DNA for the CDR3: TGCACCAGCAGCCAAAACCCGGGACTAGCTGGCACTGAGCAGTTCTTC. This gives the protein CTSSQNPGLAGTEQFF.

The chain carries TRBV5-6 and TRBJ1-1; maybe TRBD1 (6 bases). CDR1 SGHDT and CDR2 YYEEEE come from the germline V gene. This CDR3 spans 15 amino acids. Between the trimmed V and J ends, which lost 0 bases and 4 bases, there was a span of 13 bases. The CDR3 loop reads CASSLANRESTEAFF. The CDR3 DNA follows: TGTGCCAGCAGCTTGGCGAACAGGGAGAGCACTGAAGCTTTCTTT.

This chain joins TRBV2 and TRBJ2-5; D perhaps matches TRBD2 (7 bases). Germline CDR1 is SNHLY and CDR2 is FYNNEI. The CDR3 is 15 amino acids. V lost 8 bases and J lost 2, with 18 bases in between. CDR3 residues: CASEGGRGVQETQYF. The CDR3, as DNA: TGTGCCAGCGAGGGGGGACGGGGGGTTCAAGAGACCCAGTACTTC.

The rearrangement links TRBV11-2 to TRBJ2-5; TRBD1 matches at 7 bases. The CDR3 consists of 14 residues. The V and J ends lost 4 bases and 5 bases, in that order; junction bases with no gene match: 7. CDR1 SGHAT and CDR2 FQNNGV come from the germline V gene. The CDR3 sequence is CASSSGDRAETQYF. CDR3 nucleotides: TGTGCCAGCAGCTCCGGAGACAGGGCGGAGACCCAGTACTTC. The whole variable domain, filled in from reference TRBV11-2 and TRBJ2-5, reads EAGVAQSPRYKIIEKRQSVAFWCNPISGHATLYWYQQILGQGPKLLIQFQNNGVVDDSQLPKDRFSAERLKGVDSTLKIQPAKLEDSAVYLCASSSGDRAETQYFGPGTRLLVL.

V and J are TRBV5-4 and TRBJ2-3; the match to TRBD2 covers 12 bases. Per germline, CDR1 SGHNT and CDR2 YYREEE (reference sequence). Trimming took 4 bases from V and 4 from J; bases not matched to a gene: 10. CDR3 length: 17 residues. The CDR3 bases are TGTGCCAGCAGCATTGGGACTAGCGGGTTGTGGGCAGATACGCAGTATTTT. Encoded protein: CASSIGTSGLWADTQYF.

The genes are TRBV4-2 and TRBJ2-2; 8 positions match TRBD1. V dropped 0 bases and J dropped 4; count of bases not matched to a gene: 13. The CDR3 length is 19 residues. Per the germline V gene, CDR1 is LGHNA and CDR2 is YNFKEQ. CDR3 sequence: CASSQDSPGRGQGTGELFF. CDR3 DNA sequence: TGTGCCAGCAGCCAAGATAGCCCCGGCAGGGGGCAAGGCACCGGGGAGCTGTTTTTT.

The chain links TRBV5-4 to TRBJ1-3; TRBD1 might be the D (5 bases). V shed 0 bases and J shed 4 bases, with 8 bases lying between them. The CDR3 spans 14 residues. CDR1 is SGHNT, CDR2 YYREEE, per germline (reference sequence). This CDR3 is CASSLVGGGNTIYF. DNA of the CDR3: TGTGCCAGCAGCTTGGTCGGGGGGGGAAACACCATATATTTT.

J is TRBJ2-5 and V is TRBV10-3, with TRBD1 as a possible D gene (6 bases). The ends were cut back, 1 base at V and 1 base at J, with 13 bases in the middle. The germline gives CDR1 ENHRY, CDR2 SYGVKD. There are 16 residues in the CDR3. CDR3 in amino acids: CAISEWTVEFQETQYF. The CDR3 region has the DNA TGTGCCATCAGTGAGTGGACAGTCGAATTCCAAGAGACCCAGTACTTC.

The rearrangement links TRBV7-8 to TRBJ2-3; 13 positions match TRBD2. Germline V gene sequence: CDR1 SGHVS, CDR2 FQNEAQ. V was pared by 1 base and J by 3 bases, with 7 bases of the junction left unmatched. CDR3 length equals 18 residues. The CDR3 region is CASSLVLAGGPWTDTQYF. For the CDR3, the DNA is TGTGCCAGCAGCTTAGTACTAGCGGGAGGGCCTTGGACAGATACGCAGTATTTT. Combining the CDR3 with reference TRBV7-8 and TRBJ2-3 gives the whole variable domain GAGVSQSPRYKVAKRGQDVALRCDPISGHVSLFWYQQALGQGPEFLTYFQNEAQLDKSGLPSDRFFAERPEGSVSTLKIQRTQQEDSAVYLCASSLVLAGGPWTDTQYFGPGTRLTVL.

V and J are TRBV28 and TRBJ1-3; 7 bases fit TRBD1. J was trimmed by 0 bases and V by 2 bases; bases with no gene match: 4. The CDR3 runs 16 residues. The germline gives CDR1 MDHEN, CDR2 SYDVKM. The CDR3 DNA reads as TGTGCCAGCAGTTTACCCGGGACAGCCTCTGGAAACACCATATATTTT. It encodes CASSLPGTASGNTIYF.